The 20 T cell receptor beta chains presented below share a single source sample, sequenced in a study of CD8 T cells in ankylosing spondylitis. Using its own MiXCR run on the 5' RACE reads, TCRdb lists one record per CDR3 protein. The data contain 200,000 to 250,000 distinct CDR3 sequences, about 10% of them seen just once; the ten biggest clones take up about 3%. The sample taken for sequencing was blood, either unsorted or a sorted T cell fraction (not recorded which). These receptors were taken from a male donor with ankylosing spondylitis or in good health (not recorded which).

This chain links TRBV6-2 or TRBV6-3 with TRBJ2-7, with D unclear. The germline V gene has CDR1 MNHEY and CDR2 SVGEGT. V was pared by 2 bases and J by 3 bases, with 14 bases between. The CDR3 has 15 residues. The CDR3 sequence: CASSYMTPPLYEQYF. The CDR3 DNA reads TGTGCCAGCAGTTACATGACACCTCCCCTCTACGAGCAGTACTTC.

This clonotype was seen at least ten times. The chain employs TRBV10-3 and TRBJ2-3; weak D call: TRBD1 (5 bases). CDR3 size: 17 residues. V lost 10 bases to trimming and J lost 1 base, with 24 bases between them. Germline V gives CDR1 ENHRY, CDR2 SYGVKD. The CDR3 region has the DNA TGTGCCACAAGGCCGGCAGGGAAGACTGGTGGCACAGATACGCAGTATTTT. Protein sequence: CATRPAGKTGGTDTQYF.

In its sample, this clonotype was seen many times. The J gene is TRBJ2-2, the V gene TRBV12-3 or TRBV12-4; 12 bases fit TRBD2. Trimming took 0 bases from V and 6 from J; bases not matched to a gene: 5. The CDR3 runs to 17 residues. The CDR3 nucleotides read TGTGCCAGCAGTTTAGCCCCACTAGCGGGGGGTTCCGGGGAGCTGTTTTTT. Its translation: CASSLAPLAGGSGELFF.

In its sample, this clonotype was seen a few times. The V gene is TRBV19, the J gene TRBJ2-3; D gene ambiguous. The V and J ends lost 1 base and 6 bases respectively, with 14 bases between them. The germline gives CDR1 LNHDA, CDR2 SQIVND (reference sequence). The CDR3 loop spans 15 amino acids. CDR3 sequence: CASSIADGNADTQYF. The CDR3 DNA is TGTGCCAGTAGTATAGCGGACGGTAACGCGGATACGCAGTATTTT.

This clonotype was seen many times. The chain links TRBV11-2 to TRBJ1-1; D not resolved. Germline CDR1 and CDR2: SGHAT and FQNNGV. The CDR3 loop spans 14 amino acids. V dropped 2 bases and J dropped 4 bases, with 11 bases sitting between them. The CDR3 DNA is TGTGCCAGCAGCTTACCGGGCCTGGGCACTGAAGCTTTCTTT. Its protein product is CASSLPGLGTEAFF. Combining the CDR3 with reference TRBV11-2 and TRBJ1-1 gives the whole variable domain EAGVAQSPRYKIIEKRQSVAFWCNPISGHATLYWYQQILGQGPKLLIQFQNNGVVDDSQLPKDRFSAERLKGVDSTLKIQPAKLEDSAVYLCASSLPGLGTEAFFGQGTRLTVV.

The CDR3 nucleotides read TGTGCCAGCAGTACGGAAGCCTCAGATACGCAGTATTTT. Amino acids: CASSTEASDTQYF. This sequence joins TRBV25-1 and TRBJ2-3; D is uncertain. Between the trimmed V and J ends, which lost 5 bases and 4 bases, there was a span of 10 bases. This CDR3 is 13 amino acids long. Looked up from germline, CDR1 is MGHDK and CDR2 is SYGVNS. The whole variable domain, filled in from reference TRBV25-1 and TRBJ2-3, reads EADIYQTPRYLVIGTGKKITLECSQTMGHDKMYWYQQDPGMELHLIHYSYGVNSTEKGDLSSESTVSRIRTEHFPLTLESARPSHTSQYLCASSTEASDTQYFGPGTRLTVL.

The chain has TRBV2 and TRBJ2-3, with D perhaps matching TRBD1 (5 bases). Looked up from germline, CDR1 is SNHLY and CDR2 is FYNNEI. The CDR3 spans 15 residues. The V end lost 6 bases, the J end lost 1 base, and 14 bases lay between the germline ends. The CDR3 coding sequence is TGTGCCAGCAGCGTCGGGCTGGGGCGCACAGATACGCAGTATTTT. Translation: CASSVGLGRTDTQYF.

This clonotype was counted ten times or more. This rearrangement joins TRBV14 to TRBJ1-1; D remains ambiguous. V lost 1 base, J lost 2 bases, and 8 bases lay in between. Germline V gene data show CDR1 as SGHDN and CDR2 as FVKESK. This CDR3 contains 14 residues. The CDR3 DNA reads TGTGCCAGCAGCCAAGTATCTCCTAACACTGAAGCTTTCTTT. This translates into CASSQVSPNTEAFF.

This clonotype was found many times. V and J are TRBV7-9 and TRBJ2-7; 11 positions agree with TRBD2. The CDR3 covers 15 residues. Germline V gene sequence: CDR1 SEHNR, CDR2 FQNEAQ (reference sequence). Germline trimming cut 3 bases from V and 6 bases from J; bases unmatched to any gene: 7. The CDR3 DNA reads TGTGCCAGCAGCTTCCCACTAGCGGGAGCGGGCGAGCAGTACTTC. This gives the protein CASSFPLAGAGEQYF.

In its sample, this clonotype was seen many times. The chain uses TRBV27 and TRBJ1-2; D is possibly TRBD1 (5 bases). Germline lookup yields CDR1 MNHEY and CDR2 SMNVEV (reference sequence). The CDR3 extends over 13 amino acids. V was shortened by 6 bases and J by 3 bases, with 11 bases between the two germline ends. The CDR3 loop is CASRTTADYGYTF. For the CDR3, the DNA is TGTGCCAGCAGGACGACAGCCGACTATGGCTACACCTTC.

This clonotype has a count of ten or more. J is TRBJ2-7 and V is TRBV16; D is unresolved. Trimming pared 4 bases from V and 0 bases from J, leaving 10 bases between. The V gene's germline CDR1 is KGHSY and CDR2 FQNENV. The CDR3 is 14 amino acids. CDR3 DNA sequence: TGTGCCAGCAGCCCGCAGTTGGGCTCCTACGAGCAGTACTTC. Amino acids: CASSPQLGSYEQYF.

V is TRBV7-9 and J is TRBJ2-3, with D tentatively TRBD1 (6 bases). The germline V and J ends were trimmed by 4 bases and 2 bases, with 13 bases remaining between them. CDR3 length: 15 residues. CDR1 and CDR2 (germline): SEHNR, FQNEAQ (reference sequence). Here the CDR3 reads CASSSRTAYTDTQYF. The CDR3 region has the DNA TGTGCCAGCAGCTCGCGGACAGCCTACACAGATACGCAGTATTTT. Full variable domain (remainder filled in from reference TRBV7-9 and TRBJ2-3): DTGVSQNPRHKITKRGQNVTFRCDPISEHNRLYWYRQTLGQGPEFLTYFQNEAQLEKSRLLSDRFSAERPKGSFSTLEIQRTEQGDSAMYLCASSSRTAYTDTQYFGPGTRLTVL.

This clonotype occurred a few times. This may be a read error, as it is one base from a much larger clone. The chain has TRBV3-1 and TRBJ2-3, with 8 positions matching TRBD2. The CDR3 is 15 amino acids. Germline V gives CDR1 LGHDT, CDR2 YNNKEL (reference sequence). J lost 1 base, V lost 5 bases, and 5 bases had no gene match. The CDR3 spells CASSAQAGGTDTQYF. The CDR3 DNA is TGTGCCAGCAGCGCACAAGCGGGGGGCACAGATACGCAGTATTTT.

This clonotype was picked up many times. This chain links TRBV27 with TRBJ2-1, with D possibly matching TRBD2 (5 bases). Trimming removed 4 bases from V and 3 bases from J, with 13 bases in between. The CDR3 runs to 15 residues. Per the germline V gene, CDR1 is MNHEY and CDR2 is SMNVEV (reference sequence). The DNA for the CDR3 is TGTGCCAGCAGTTCCGGCGGGCCTCACTACAATGAGCAGTTCTTC. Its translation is CASSSGGPHYNEQFF.

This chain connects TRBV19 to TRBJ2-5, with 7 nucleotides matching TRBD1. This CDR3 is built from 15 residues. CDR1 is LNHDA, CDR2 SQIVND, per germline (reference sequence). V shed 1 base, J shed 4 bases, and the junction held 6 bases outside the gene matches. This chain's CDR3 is CASSIVQGLRETQYF. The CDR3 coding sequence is TGTGCCAGTAGTATAGTACAGGGGCTTCGAGAGACCCAGTACTTC.

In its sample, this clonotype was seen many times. The CDR3 region is CASSPPPGGAEAFF. CDR3 nucleotide sequence: TGTGCCAGCTCACCCCCTCCCGGGGGTGCTGAAGCTTTCTTT. The chain recombines TRBV18 with TRBJ1-1; tentative D call: TRBD1 (5 bases). The CDR3 is 14 residues long. The ends were cut back, 3 bases at V and 6 bases at J, with 14 bases in the middle. Germline CDR1 and CDR2: KGHSH and LQKENI.

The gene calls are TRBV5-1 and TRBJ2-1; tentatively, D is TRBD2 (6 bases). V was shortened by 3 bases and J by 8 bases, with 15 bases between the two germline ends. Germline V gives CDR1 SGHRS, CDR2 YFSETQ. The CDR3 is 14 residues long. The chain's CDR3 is CASSYGLNDYEQFF. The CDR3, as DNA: TGCGCCAGCAGCTACGGACTAAATGATTATGAGCAGTTCTTC.

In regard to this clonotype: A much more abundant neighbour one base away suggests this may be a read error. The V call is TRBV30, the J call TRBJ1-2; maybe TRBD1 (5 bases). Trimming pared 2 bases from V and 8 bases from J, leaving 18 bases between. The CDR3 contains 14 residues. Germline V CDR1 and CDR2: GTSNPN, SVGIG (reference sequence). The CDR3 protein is CAWSFDSPSGGYTF. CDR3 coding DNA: TGTGCCTGGAGTTTCGACAGTCCCTCTGGGGGCTACACCTTC.

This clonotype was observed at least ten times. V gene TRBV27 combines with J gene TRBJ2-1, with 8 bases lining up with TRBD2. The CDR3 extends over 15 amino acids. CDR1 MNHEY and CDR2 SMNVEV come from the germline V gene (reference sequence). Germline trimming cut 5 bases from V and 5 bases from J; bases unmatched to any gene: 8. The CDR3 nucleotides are TGTGCCAGCAGTCCCCGGACTAGCTGGGACAATGAGCAGTTCTTC. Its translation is CASSPRTSWDNEQFF.

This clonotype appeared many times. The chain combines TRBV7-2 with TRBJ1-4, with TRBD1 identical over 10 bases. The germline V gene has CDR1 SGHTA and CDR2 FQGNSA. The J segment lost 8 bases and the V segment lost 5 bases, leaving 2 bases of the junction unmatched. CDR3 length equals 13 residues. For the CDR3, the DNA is TGTGCCAGCAGCCGGGACAGGGGAGAAAAACTGTTTTTT. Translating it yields CASSRDRGEKLFF.